The 26 T cell receptor beta chains reported below all come from one sample, sequenced in a study of blood T cell repertoires in COVID-19. TCRdb keeps only in-frame clones here, not all; method: immunoSEQ multiplex PCR. Seen here are approximately 38,000 clones, around 86% observed once, and the top ten hold approximately 25%. Input material: peripheral blood. The source of these receptors is a man in his forties or fifties with active or convalescent COVID-19.

The V and J genes are TRBV9 and TRBJ2-1; possibly TRBD1 for D (6 bases). This CDR3 comprises 15 residues. Germline V CDR1 and CDR2: SGDLS, YYNGEE. V was pared by 4 bases and J by 3 bases, with 14 bases between. The DNA of the CDR3 is TGTGCCAGCAGCCCAACGGGACAACTCTACAATGAGCAGTTCTTC. Amino acids: CASSPTGQLYNEQFF.

V is TRBV7-3 and J is TRBJ2-2, with TRBD1 matching 9 bases. This CDR3 is built from 15 residues. V was pared by 5 bases and J by 6 bases, with 7 bases of the junction left unmatched. Germline lookup yields CDR1 SGHTA and CDR2 FQGTGA. The CDR3 sequence is CASSPGTGFPGELFF. The DNA for the CDR3 is TGTGCCAGCAGCCCCGGGACAGGGTTTCCCGGGGAGCTGTTTTTT. The complete variable domain, with remaining parts taken from reference TRBV7-3 and TRBJ2-2, reads GAGVSQTPSNKVTEKGKYVELRCDPISGHTALYWYRQSLGQGPEFLIYFQGTGAADDSGLPNDRFFAVRPEGSVSTLKIQRTERGDSAVYLCASSPGTGFPGELFFGEGSRLTVL.

This clone was seen once. The J gene is TRBJ1-4, the V gene TRBV14; tentatively, D is TRBD1 (5 bases). This CDR3 contains 13 residues. Germline lookup yields CDR1 SGHDN and CDR2 FVKESK. The germline V and J ends were trimmed by 0 bases and 13 bases, with 12 bases remaining between them. CDR3 in DNA: TGTGCCAGCAGCCAAGAGTATATGGGGCGACTGTTTTTT. Translating it yields CASSQEYMGRLFF.

V and J are TRBV7-8 and TRBJ1-5; weak D call: TRBD1 (5 bases). The CDR3 loop spans 15 amino acids. V lost 1 base and J 4 bases, leaving 11 bases between the germline ends. CDR1 and CDR2 from the germline V gene are SGHVS and FQNEAQ. CDR3 DNA sequence: TGTGCCAGCAGCTTAGTGGGGCGGCCGAATCAGCCCCAGCATTTT. Protein product: CASSLVGRPNQPQHF.

V gene TRBV7-6 combines with J gene TRBJ1-2; 8 bases fit TRBD1. Germline-derived CDR1 and CDR2 are SGHVS and FNYEAQ. The CDR3 has 13 amino acids. The J segment lost 7 bases and the V segment lost 4 bases, leaving 5 bases of the junction unmatched. In DNA, the CDR3 is TGTGCCAGCAGCTACACAGGGGGAGTTGGCTACACCTTC. This encodes CASSYTGGVGYTF.

V gene TRBV18 combines with J gene TRBJ2-3; 10 nucleotides align to TRBD2. Germline lookup yields CDR1 KGHSH and CDR2 LQKENI. The V gene end was trimmed by 4 bases and the J gene end by 2 bases; junction bases not matched to a gene: 3. There are 15 residues in the CDR3. Here the CDR3 reads CASSLGLADTDTQYF. CDR3 in DNA: TGTGCCAGCTCACTTGGACTAGCGGACACAGATACGCAGTATTTT. The entire variable domain, with the rest obtained from reference TRBV18 and TRBJ2-3, is as follows: NAGVMQNPRHLVRRRGQEARLRCSPMKGHSHVYWYRQLPEEGLKFMVYLQKENIIDESGMPKERFSAEFPKEGPSILRIQQVVRGDSAAYFCASSLGLADTDTQYFGPGTRLTVL.

The count of this clone is one. The V gene is TRBV5-4, the J gene TRBJ1-1, with D maybe TRBD1 (5 bases). This CDR3 has 14 residues. V lost 5 bases, J lost 1 base, and 12 bases lay in between. CDR1 and CDR2 from the germline V gene are SGHNT and YYREEE (reference sequence). DNA of the CDR3: TGTGCCAGCAGACCAAGCAGGGAGAACACTGAAGCTTTCTTT. Its protein is CASRPSRENTEAFF.

The rearrangement links TRBV5-1 to TRBJ2-3; TRBD2 matches at 10 bases. The CDR3 extends over 15 amino acids. The J segment lost 0 bases and the V segment lost 5 bases, leaving 3 bases of the junction unmatched. The germline gives CDR1 SGHRS, CDR2 YFSETQ. As DNA, the CDR3 is TGCGCCAGCAGGAGGACTAGCGGTAGCACAGATACGCAGTATTTT. This translates into CASRRTSGSTDTQYF.

The gene calls are TRBV3-1 (or the pseudogene TRBV3-2) and TRBJ1-1, with 7 bases that match TRBD1. Germline CDR1 is LGHDT and CDR2 is YNNKEL (reference sequence). This CDR3 has 15 amino acids. Trimming at V came to 2 bases and at J to 5 bases, leaving 8 bases not matched to a gene. The CDR3 here is CASSQRTGRGTEAFF. The CDR3 nucleotides read TGTGCCAGCAGCCAACGGACAGGTCGAGGGACTGAAGCTTTCTTT.

The V and J genes are TRBV28 and TRBJ1-3; 8 bases are shared with TRBD1. V lost 8 bases, J lost 2 bases, and 5 bases stayed unmatched. The CDR3 loop spans 14 amino acids. CDR1 and CDR2 from the germline V gene are MDHEN and SYDVKM. The CDR3, as DNA: TGTGCCAGCGATAACAGGGGGGCTGGAAACACCATATATTTT. Its protein product is CASDNRGAGNTIYF. The variable domain in full, with the rest retrieved from reference TRBV28 and TRBJ1-3, is DVKVTQSSRYLVKRTGEKVFLECVQDMDHENMFWYRQDPGLGLRLIYFSYDVKMKEKGDIPEGYSVSREKKERFSLILESASTNQTSMYLCASDNRGAGNTIYFGEGSWLTVV.

The rearrangement links TRBV7-2 to TRBJ1-2, with 8 bases aligning to TRBD1. CDR1 SGHTA and CDR2 FQGNSA come from the germline V gene. There are 15 residues in the CDR3. V trimming: 5 bases; J trimming: 2 bases; junction bases outside the gene matches: 7. The CDR3 sequence: CASSIRTGLNYGYTF. The CDR3 coding sequence is TGTGCCAGCAGCATCAGGACAGGGTTGAACTATGGCTACACCTTC.

The V call is TRBV7-3, the J call TRBJ1-1, with D perhaps matching TRBD1 (5 bases). The germline V and J ends were trimmed by 0 bases and 2 bases, with 10 bases remaining between them. The CDR3 totals 15 residues. The germline V gene encodes CDR1 SGHTA and CDR2 FQGTGA. The CDR3 here is CASSLTGAVNTEAFF. The CDR3 region has the DNA TGTGCCAGCAGCTTAACAGGGGCGGTTAACACTGAAGCTTTCTTT.

The chain links TRBV27 to TRBJ2-7; TRBD2 aligns across 8 bases. V lost 5 bases and J lost 4; bases outside the gene matches: 4. In germline, CDR1 is MNHEY, CDR2 SMNVEV (reference sequence). This CDR3 is 13 amino acids long. CDR3 sequence reads: CASSPTSEYEQYF. In nucleotides, the CDR3 is TGTGCCAGCAGTCCGACTAGCGAGTACGAGCAGTACTTC.

The rearrangement uses TRBV7-8 and TRBJ2-2; D is perhaps TRBD1 (5 bases). The V and J ends lost 6 bases and 0 bases respectively, with 11 bases between them. Germline values: CDR1 SGHVS, CDR2 FQNEAQ. The CDR3 spans 15 residues. CDR3 in amino acids: CASSRTTANTGELFF. The CDR3 DNA reads TGTGCCAGCAGTCGCACGACAGCGAACACCGGGGAGCTGTTTTTT. The entire variable domain, with the rest obtained from reference TRBV7-8 and TRBJ2-2, is as follows: GAGVSQSPRYKVAKRGQDVALRCDPISGHVSLFWYQQALGQGPEFLTYFQNEAQLDKSGLPSDRFFAERPEGSVSTLKIQRTQQEDSAVYLCASSRTTANTGELFFGEGSRLTVL.

V usage is TRBV6-5 and J usage is TRBJ1-6; no reliable D call. Trimming pared 3 bases from V and 8 bases from J, leaving 5 bases between. The length of the CDR3 is 12 residues. Germline CDR1 is MNHEY and CDR2 is SVGAGI. This CDR3 reads CASSYPDSPLHF. CDR3 bases: TGTGCCAGCAGTTATCCCGATTCACCCCTCCACTTT.

This chain links TRBV6-6 with TRBJ1-1, with 11 nucleotides matching TRBD1. Germline V CDR1 and CDR2: MNHNY, SVGAGI (reference sequence). Trimming cost V 2 bases and J 7 bases; bases outside gene matches: 6. CDR3 length equals 15 residues. The CDR3: CASSYARTGGDEAFF. Written as DNA, the CDR3 is TGTGCCAGCAGTTACGCTCGGACAGGGGGCGATGAAGCTTTCTTT.

The V gene is TRBV3-1 (or the pseudogene TRBV3-2), the J gene TRBJ2-5; 8 nucleotides match TRBD2. This CDR3 has 15 residues. With 1 base clipped from V and 5 bases from J, the junction kept 6 bases outside the gene matches. The germline CDR1 and CDR2 sequences are LGHDT and YNNKEL (reference sequence). This CDR3 reads CASSQAGGPEETQYF. DNA for the CDR3: TGTGCCAGCAGCCAAGCGGGGGGGCCCGAGGAGACCCAGTACTTC.

V and J are TRBV5-1 and TRBJ2-2, with D tentatively TRBD2 (6 bases). Trimming took 0 bases from V and 4 from J, leaving 13 bases between them. The CDR3 covers 16 residues. The germline CDR1 and CDR2 sequences are SGHRS and YFSETQ. CDR3 sequence: CASSLAGGESTGELFF. Written as DNA, the CDR3 is TGCGCCAGCAGCTTGGCCGGAGGGGAAAGCACCGGGGAGCTGTTTTTT. Full variable domain (outside the CDR3, taken from reference TRBV5-1 and TRBJ2-2): KAGVTQTPRYLIKTRGQQVTLSCSPISGHRSVSWYQQTPGQGLQFLFEYFSETQRNKGNFPGRFSGRQFSNSRSEMNVSTLELGDSALYLCASSLAGGESTGELFFGEGSRLTVL.

V and J are TRBV13 and TRBJ2-1, with 14 bases aligning to TRBD2. With 2 bases clipped from V and 12 bases from J, the junction kept 3 bases outside the gene matches. Germline V CDR1 and CDR2: PRHDT, FYEKMQ (reference sequence). This CDR3 is built from 14 residues. The chain's CDR3 is CASSLRTSGRWQFF. The CDR3 coding sequence is TGTGCCAGCAGCTTACGGACTAGCGGGAGGTGGCAGTTCTTC.

The chain recombines TRBV4-1 with TRBJ2-3, with 8 bases identical to TRBD2. This CDR3 region has 17 residues. Germline trimming cut 4 bases from V and 1 base from J; bases unmatched to any gene: 10. Per germline, CDR1 MGHRA and CDR2 YSYEKL. Here the CDR3 reads CASSRMGAGGGTDTQYF. DNA for the CDR3: TGCGCCAGCAGCCGGATGGGGGCGGGGGGCGGCACAGATACGCAGTATTTT.

As concerns this clone: The junction does not match germline at one end; this may be a read error. The rearrangement uses TRBV3-1 (or the pseudogene TRBV3-2) and TRBJ2-7; 7 bases agree with TRBD1. The CDR3 totals 12 residues. Looked up from germline, CDR1 is LGHDT and CDR2 is YNNKEL (reference sequence). The CDR3 DNA reads as TGTGCCAGCAGCCAAGTCGGGACAGTTAGGGACTTC. The encoded protein is CASSQVGTVRDF.

In this sample, this clone turned up a few times. The CDR3 sequence is CASSVEQYTDTQYF. The CDR3 nucleotides are TGTGCCAGCAGCGTAGAACAGTACACAGATACGCAGTATTTT. The chain combines TRBV9 with TRBJ2-3, with no clear D. Germline CDR1 and CDR2: SGDLS and YYNGEE. V lost 0 bases and J lost 2, with 7 bases in between. This CDR3 has 14 residues.

The CDR3 coding sequence is TGTGCCAGCACCCCTCGATATAGCTCCTACAATGAGCAGTTCTTC. Protein sequence: CASTPRYSSYNEQFF. The rearrangement joins TRBV28 to TRBJ2-1; D remains unclear. Germline V gene sequence: CDR1 MDHEN, CDR2 SYDVKM. The germline V and J ends were trimmed by 7 bases and 0 bases, with 13 bases remaining between them. This CDR3 contains 15 residues.

This clone was recorded only once. The V and J genes are TRBV27 and TRBJ2-7, with D unclear. The CDR3 contains 16 residues. Germline CDR1 reads MNHEY; CDR2 reads SMNVEV (reference sequence). The ends were cut back, 3 bases at V and 3 bases at J, with 18 bases in the middle. The CDR3 sequence is CASSFRSTAELYEQYF. In nucleotides, the CDR3 is TGTGCCAGCAGTTTTCGGTCGACGGCGGAACTCTACGAGCAGTACTTC.

This chain joins TRBV6-2 or TRBV6-3 and TRBJ1-1; D perhaps matches TRBD1 (6 bases). V was clipped by 6 bases and J by 1 base, with 9 bases between them. Germline lookup yields CDR1 MNHEY and CDR2 SVGEGT. CDR3 length equals 13 residues. The CDR3 reads CASSVQGNTEAFF. The CDR3 nucleotides are TGTGCCAGCAGCGTACAGGGGAACACTGAAGCTTTCTTT.

The gene calls are TRBV28 and TRBJ1-6, with unresolved D. Looked up from germline, CDR1 is MDHEN and CDR2 is SYDVKM. Trimming removed 6 bases from V and 6 bases from J, with 12 bases in between. The CDR3 is made up of 14 amino acids. The CDR3 sequence: CASRTPRFNSPLHF. The CDR3 DNA reads TGTGCCAGCAGAACCCCCAGGTTTAATTCACCCCTCCACTTT.